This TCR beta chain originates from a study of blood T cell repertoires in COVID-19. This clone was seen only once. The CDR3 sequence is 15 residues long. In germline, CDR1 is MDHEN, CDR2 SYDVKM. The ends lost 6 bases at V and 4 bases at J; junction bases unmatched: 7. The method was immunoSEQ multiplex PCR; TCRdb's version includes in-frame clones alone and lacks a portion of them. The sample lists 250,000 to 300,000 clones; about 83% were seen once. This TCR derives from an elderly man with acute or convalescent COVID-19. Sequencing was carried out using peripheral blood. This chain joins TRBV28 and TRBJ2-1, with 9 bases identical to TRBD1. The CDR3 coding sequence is TGTGCCAGCAGACTAACGGACAGGGGATACAATGAGCAGTTCTTC. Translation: CASRLTDRGYNEQFF.